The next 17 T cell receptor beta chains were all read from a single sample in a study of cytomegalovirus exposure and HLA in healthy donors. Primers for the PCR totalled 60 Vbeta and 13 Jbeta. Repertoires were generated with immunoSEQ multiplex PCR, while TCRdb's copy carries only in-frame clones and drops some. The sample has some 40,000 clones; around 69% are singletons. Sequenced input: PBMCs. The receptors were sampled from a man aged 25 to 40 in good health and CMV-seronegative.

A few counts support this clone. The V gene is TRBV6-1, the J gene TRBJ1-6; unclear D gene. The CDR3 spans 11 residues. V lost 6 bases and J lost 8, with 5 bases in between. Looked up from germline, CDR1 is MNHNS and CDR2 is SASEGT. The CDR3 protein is CASSLDSPLHF. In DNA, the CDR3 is TGTGCCAGCAGCTTAGATTCACCCCTCCACTTT.

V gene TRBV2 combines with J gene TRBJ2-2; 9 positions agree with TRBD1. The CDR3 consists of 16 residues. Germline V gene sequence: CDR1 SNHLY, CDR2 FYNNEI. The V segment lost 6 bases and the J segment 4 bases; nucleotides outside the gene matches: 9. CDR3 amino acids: CASSDRGASSTGELFF. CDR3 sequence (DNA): TGTGCCAGCAGCGACAGGGGGGCGTCGTCCACCGGGGAGCTGTTTTTT.

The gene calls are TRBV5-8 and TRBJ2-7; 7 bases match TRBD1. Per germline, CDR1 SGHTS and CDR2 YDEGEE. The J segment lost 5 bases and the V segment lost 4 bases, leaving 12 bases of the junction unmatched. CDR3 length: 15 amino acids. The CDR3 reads CASSLGQYNRNEQYF. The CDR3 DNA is TGTGCCAGCAGCCTGGGACAGTATAACCGGAACGAGCAGTACTTC. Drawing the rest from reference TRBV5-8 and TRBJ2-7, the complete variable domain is EAGVTQSPTHLIKTRGQQATLRCSPISGHTSVYWYQQALGLGLQFLLWYDEGEERNRGNFPPRFSGRQFPNYSSELNVNALELEDSALYLCASSLGQYNRNEQYFGPGTRLTVT.

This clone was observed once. The CDR3 nucleotides are TGCGCCAGCAGCTTGGGAGGCTTGGATACGCAGTATTTT. Encoded protein: CASSLGGLDTQYF. V and J are TRBV5-1 and TRBJ2-3; no firm D call. The CDR3 runs 13 residues. Trimming left V 0 bases short and J 6 bases short, with 8 bases between. Looked up from germline, CDR1 is SGHRS and CDR2 is YFSETQ.

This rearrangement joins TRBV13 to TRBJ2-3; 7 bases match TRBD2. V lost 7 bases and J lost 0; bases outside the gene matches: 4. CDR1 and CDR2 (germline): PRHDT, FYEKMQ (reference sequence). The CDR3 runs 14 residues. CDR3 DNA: TGTGCCAGCACCCCAGCGGGGAGCACAGATACGCAGTATTTT. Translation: CASTPAGSTDTQYF. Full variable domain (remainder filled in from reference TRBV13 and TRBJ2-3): AAGVIQSPRHLIKEKRETATLKCYPIPRHDTVYWYQQGPGQDPQFLISFYEKMQSDKGSIPDRFSAQQFSDYHSELNMSSLELGDSALYFCASTPAGSTDTQYFGPGTRLTVL.

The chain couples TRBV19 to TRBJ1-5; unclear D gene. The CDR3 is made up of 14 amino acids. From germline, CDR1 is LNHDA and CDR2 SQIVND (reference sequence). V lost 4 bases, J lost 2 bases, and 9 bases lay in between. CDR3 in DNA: TGTGCCAGTAGTAGCGAGTCCCGCAATCAGCCCCAGCATTTT. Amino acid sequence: CASSSESRNQPQHF.

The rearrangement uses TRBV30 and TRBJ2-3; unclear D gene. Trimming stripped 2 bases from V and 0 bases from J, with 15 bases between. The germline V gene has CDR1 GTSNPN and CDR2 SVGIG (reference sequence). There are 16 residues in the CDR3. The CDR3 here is CAWSLGHPGSTDTQYF. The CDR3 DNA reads TGTGCCTGGAGTCTAGGCCACCCTGGGAGCACAGATACGCAGTATTTT.

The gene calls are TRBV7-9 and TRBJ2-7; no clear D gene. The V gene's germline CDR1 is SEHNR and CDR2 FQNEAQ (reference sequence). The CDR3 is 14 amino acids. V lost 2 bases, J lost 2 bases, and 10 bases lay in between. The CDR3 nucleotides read TGTGCCAGCAGCTTATTGGGCCGACCCTACGAGCAGTACTTC. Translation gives CASSLLGRPYEQYF.

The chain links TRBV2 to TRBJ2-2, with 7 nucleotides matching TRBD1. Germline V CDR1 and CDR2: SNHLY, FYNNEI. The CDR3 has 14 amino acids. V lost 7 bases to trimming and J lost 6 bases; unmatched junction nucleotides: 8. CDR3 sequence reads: CASIGQGEAGELFF. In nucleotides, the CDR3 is TGTGCCAGCATTGGGCAGGGGGAAGCCGGGGAGCTGTTTTTT.

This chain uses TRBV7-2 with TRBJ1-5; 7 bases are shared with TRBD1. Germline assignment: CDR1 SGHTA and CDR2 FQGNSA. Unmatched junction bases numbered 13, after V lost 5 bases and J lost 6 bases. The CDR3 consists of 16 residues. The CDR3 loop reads CASSPFRSGGSQPQHF. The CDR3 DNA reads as TGTGCCAGCAGCCCTTTTCGGTCAGGGGGGAGTCAGCCCCAGCATTTT.

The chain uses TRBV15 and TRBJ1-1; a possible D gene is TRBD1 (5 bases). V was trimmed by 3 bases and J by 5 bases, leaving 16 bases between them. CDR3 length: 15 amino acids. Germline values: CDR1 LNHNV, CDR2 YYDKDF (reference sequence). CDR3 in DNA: TGTGCCACCAGCAGTCCCCTGCCAGGGATGACTGAAGCTTTCTTT. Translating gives CATSSPLPGMTEAFF.

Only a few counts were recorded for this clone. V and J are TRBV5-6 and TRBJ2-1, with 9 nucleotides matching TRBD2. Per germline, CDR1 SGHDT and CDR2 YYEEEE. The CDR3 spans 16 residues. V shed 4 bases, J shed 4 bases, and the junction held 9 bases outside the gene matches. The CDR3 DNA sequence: TGTGCCAGCAGCGAGAAGCGGGGGGCCTCGTACAATGAGCAGTTCTTC. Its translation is CASSEKRGASYNEQFF.

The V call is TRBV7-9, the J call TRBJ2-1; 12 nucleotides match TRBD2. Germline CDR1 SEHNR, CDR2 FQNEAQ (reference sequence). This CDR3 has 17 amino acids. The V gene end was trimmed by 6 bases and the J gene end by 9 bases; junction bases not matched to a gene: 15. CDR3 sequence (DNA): TGTGCCAGCAGGAAAGGGGGACTAGCGGGCACTAAGGCTGAGCAGTTCTTC. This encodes CASRKGGLAGTKAEQFF. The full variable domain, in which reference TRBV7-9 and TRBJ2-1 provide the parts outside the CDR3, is DTGVSQNPRHKITKRGQNVTFRCDPISEHNRLYWYRQTLGQGPEFLTYFQNEAQLEKSRLLSDRFSAERPKGSFSTLEIQRTEQGDSAMYLCASRKGGLAGTKAEQFFGPGTRLTVL.

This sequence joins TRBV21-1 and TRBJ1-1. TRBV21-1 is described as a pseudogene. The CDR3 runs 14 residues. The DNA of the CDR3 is TGTGCCAGCAGCTGGGGAGGGCAGAACACTGAAGCTTTCTTT. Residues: CASSWGGQNTEAFF.

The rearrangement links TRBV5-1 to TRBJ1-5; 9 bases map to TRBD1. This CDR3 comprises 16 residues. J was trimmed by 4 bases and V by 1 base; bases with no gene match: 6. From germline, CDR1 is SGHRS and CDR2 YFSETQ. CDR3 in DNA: TGCGCCAGCAGCTTGAACGGCGGGACAGGGAATCAGCCCCAGCATTTT. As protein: CASSLNGGTGNQPQHF.

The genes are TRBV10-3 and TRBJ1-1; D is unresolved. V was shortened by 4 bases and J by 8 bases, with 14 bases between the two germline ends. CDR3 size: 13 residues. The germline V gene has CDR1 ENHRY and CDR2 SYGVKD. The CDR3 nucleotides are TGTGCCATCAGTGGGGAGAAAGTGGGCGAAGCTTTCTTT. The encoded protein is CAISGEKVGEAFF.

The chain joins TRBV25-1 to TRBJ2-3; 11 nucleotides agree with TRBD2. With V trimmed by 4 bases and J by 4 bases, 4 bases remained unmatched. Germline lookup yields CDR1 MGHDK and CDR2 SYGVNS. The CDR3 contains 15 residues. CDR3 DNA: TGTGCCAGCAGTGTTAGCGGGAGGGCCTCAGATACGCAGTATTTT. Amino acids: CASSVSGRASDTQYF. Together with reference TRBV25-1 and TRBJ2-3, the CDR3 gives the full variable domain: EADIYQTPRYLVIGTGKKITLECSQTMGHDKMYWYQQDPGMELHLIHYSYGVNSTEKGDLSSESTVSRIRTEHFPLTLESARPSHTSQYLCASSVSGRASDTQYFGPGTRLTVL.